Listed here are 28 T cell receptor beta chains from one sample, sequenced in a study of T cells after yellow fever vaccination. TCRdb used MiXCR to reprocess the 5' RACE reads, holding one entry per CDR3 protein. The sample holds tens of thousands of distinct CDR3 sequences, less than 9% seen once. This sample comprised CD8+ T cells sorted from PBMCs, obtained roughly 15 days after the first yellow fever vaccination. These TCRs come from a man younger than 30 who received the YFV17D yellow fever vaccine.

This clonotype was seen ten or more times. The CDR3 DNA reads as TGTGCCAGCAGTTATGGGGCAGAGTATGGCTACACCTTC. It codes for CASSYGAEYGYTF. The chain recombines TRBV6-2 or TRBV6-3 with TRBJ1-2; possibly TRBD1 for D (5 bases). Germline CDR1 and CDR2: MNHEY and SVGEGT. CDR3 length: 13 residues. Trimming removed 3 bases from V and 5 bases from J, with 10 bases in between.

This clonotype was picked up many times. The chain has TRBV4-1 and TRBJ2-7; 8 bases are a match to TRBD1. This CDR3 region has 16 residues. Germline CDR1 is MGHRA and CDR2 is YSYEKL. V lost 3 bases, J lost 2 bases, and 9 bases stayed unmatched. DNA for the CDR3: TGCGCCAGCAGCCAGGCATACAGGGGGTCAACCTACGAGCAGTACTTC. It translates to CASSQAYRGSTYEQYF.

This clonotype came up a few times. This chain connects TRBV29-1 to TRBJ2-7; 8 nucleotides match TRBD1. The CDR3 length is 14 residues. Germline CDR1 SQVTM, CDR2 ANQGSEA. The J segment lost 0 bases and the V segment lost 6 bases, leaving 7 bases of the junction unmatched. CDR3 nucleotides: TGCAGCGTAGGACAGGGAAGAAGCTCCTACGAGCAGTACGTC. It yields the protein CSVGQGRSSYEQYV.

In this sample, this clonotype turned up a few times. V gene TRBV18 combines with J gene TRBJ2-1; D perhaps matches TRBD2 (5 bases). The ends were cut back, 2 bases at V and 2 bases at J, with 10 bases in the middle. This CDR3 has 15 residues. The germline CDR1 and CDR2 sequences are KGHSH and LQKENI. CDR3 bases: TGTGCCAGCTCACCATCCGGGGAGACCTACAATGAGCAGTTCTTC. The encoded protein is CASSPSGETYNEQFF. The full variable domain, in which reference TRBV18 and TRBJ2-1 provide the parts outside the CDR3, is NAGVMQNPRHLVRRRGQEARLRCSPMKGHSHVYWYRQLPEEGLKFMVYLQKENIIDESGMPKERFSAEFPKEGPSILRIQQVVRGDSAAYFCASSPSGETYNEQFFGPGTRLTVL.

This clonotype was counted ten times or more. CDR3 sequence: CASSLWGNTEAFF. For the CDR3, the DNA is TGTGCCAGCAGCTTATGGGGGAACACTGAAGCTTTCTTT. V usage is TRBV7-3 and J usage is TRBJ1-1; no firm D call. The ends were cut back, 2 bases at V and 1 base at J, with 5 bases in the middle. This CDR3 contains 13 residues. Germline-derived CDR1 and CDR2 are SGHTA and FQGTGA.

There are many counts of this clonotype. This sequence joins TRBV7-8 and TRBJ1-6, with D maybe TRBD1 (6 bases). The CDR3 covers 16 residues. The germline gives CDR1 SGHVS, CDR2 FQNEAQ. The ends were cut back, 4 bases at V and 5 bases at J, with 15 bases in the middle. The CDR3 region has the DNA TGTGCCAGCAGCTCGCGGGAACAGGGAAATAATTCACCCCTCCACTTT. It is translated as CASSSREQGNNSPLHF.

This clonotype came up many times. The chain recombines TRBV19 with TRBJ2-7; D might be TRBD2 (6 bases). The CDR3 consists of 14 residues. V lost 5 bases and J 2 bases, leaving 13 bases between the germline ends. Germline V gene data show CDR1 as LNHDA and CDR2 as SQIVND (reference sequence). The CDR3 DNA follows: TGTGCCAGTAGTCCCGCGGGAAGGGCCTACGAGCAGTACGTC. Translation gives CASSPAGRAYEQYV.

This clonotype was observed at least ten times. The V gene is TRBV28, the J gene TRBJ2-7; D may be TRBD2 (5 bases). Trimming took 6 bases from V and 1 from J, leaving 13 bases between them. The CDR3 runs 14 residues. Per the germline V gene, CDR1 is MDHEN and CDR2 is SYDVKM. Written as DNA, the CDR3 is TGTGCCAGCAGCCCCCGGGGTTGGTCCTACGAGCAGTACGTC. It yields the protein CASSPRGWSYEQYV.

This clonotype was recorded at least ten times. J is TRBJ1-1 and V is TRBV3-1; 7 nucleotides align to TRBD1. Germline V gene lookup returns CDR1 LGHDT and CDR2 YNNKEL (reference sequence). This CDR3 has 22 residues. Trimming removed 4 bases from V and 0 bases from J; junction bases left unmatched: 26. CDR3 loop: CASSPSKGPRDSLLPMNTEAFF. The DNA of the CDR3 is TGTGCCAGCAGCCCCAGCAAAGGCCCCCGGGACAGCTTACTCCCTATGAACACTGAAGCTTTCTTT.

This clonotype was recorded many times. The J gene is TRBJ2-3, the V gene TRBV7-9; no clear D gene. V lost 5 bases and J lost 0, with 9 bases in between. The CDR3 totals 14 residues. Germline CDR1 is SEHNR and CDR2 is FQNEAQ (reference sequence). Written as DNA, the CDR3 is TGTGCCAGCAGCCCTCCGACGAGCACAGATACGCAGTATTTT. This sequence encodes CASSPPTSTDTQYF. The full variable domain, completed using reference TRBV7-9 and TRBJ2-3, is DTGVSQNPRHKITKRGQNVTFRCDPISEHNRLYWYRQTLGQGPEFLTYFQNEAQLEKSRLLSDRFSAERPKGSFSTLEIQRTEQGDSAMYLCASSPPTSTDTQYFGPGTRLTVL.

Turning to this clonotype: A much larger clone lies one base from this, so it may be a read error. The V call is TRBV4-1, the J call TRBJ1-1; no firm D call. With 6 bases removed from V and 5 bases from J, the gap between germline ends came to 19 bases. The CDR3 is 15 amino acids. CDR1 MGHRA and CDR2 YSYEKL come from the germline V gene. This chain's CDR3 is CASRVGPGRETEAFF. The CDR3 DNA reads TGCGCCAGCAGAGTCGGCCCCGGGCGGGAGACTGAAGCTTTCTTT.

This clonotype was seen many times. The rearrangement links TRBV6-1 to TRBJ1-6; tentative D call: TRBD1 (6 bases). V lost 2 bases and J lost 6, with 14 bases in between. Germline lookup yields CDR1 MNHNS and CDR2 SASEGT. This CDR3 spans 16 amino acids. The CDR3 reads CASSELTGMANSPLHF. In nucleotides, the CDR3 is TGTGCCAGCAGTGAACTGACAGGAATGGCTAATTCACCCCTCCACTTT.

This clonotype was seen repeatedly, ten times or more. V usage is TRBV5-4 and J usage is TRBJ2-7, with TRBD2 matching 9 bases. The CDR3 contains 14 residues. With V trimmed by 0 bases and J by 4 bases, 2 bases remained unmatched. The germline V gene encodes CDR1 SGHNT and CDR2 YYREEE (reference sequence). The DNA for the CDR3 is TGTGCCAGCAGCTTGGATAGCGGGGGTTACGAGCAGTACTTC. Translating it yields CASSLDSGGYEQYF.

Notes on this clonotype: This sequence may be a read error, since a much larger clone differs from it by one base. V is TRBV4-2 and J is TRBJ2-7, with D perhaps matching TRBD1 (5 bases). Germline V gene data show CDR1 as LGHNA and CDR2 as YNFKEQ. This CDR3 comprises 15 residues. The CDR3 DNA follows: TGTGCCAGCAGCCAGGACCAGGGCAGCTCCTACGATCAGTACTTC. This translates into CASSQDQGSSYDQYF.

This clonotype was seen ten or more times. The chain carries TRBV12-3 or TRBV12-4 and TRBJ2-4; D is perhaps TRBD1 (6 bases). The CDR3 consists of 12 residues. V lost 1 base, J lost 8 bases, and 6 bases lay in between. The CDR3 here is CASSLGTDIQYF. CDR3 in DNA: TGTGCCAGCAGTTTAGGGACAGACATTCAGTACTTC.

This clonotype occurred a few times. The J gene is TRBJ1-2, the V gene TRBV12-3 or TRBV12-4, with D tentatively TRBD1 (5 bases). CDR3 size: 14 residues. Between the trimmed V and J ends, which lost 3 bases and 0 bases, there was a span of 8 bases. Here the CDR3 DNA reads TGTGCCAGCAGTTTTGCCAGGGCTAACTATGGCTACACCTTC. It specifies CASSFARANYGYTF.

This clonotype has a count of ten or more. V gene TRBV9 combines with J gene TRBJ1-1; D is undetermined. This CDR3 is 15 amino acids long. From germline, CDR1 is SGDLS and CDR2 YYNGEE. V was cut by 0 bases and J by 1 base, with 10 bases left in between. The chain's CDR3 is CASSVGSYANTEAFF. The CDR3 coding sequence is TGTGCCAGCAGCGTAGGGAGTTATGCGAACACTGAAGCTTTCTTT.

This clonotype has a count of ten or more. This sequence joins TRBV7-9 and TRBJ2-3, with TRBD2 matching over 8 bases. The CDR3 is 15 residues long. Trimming took 1 base from V and 5 from J; bases not matched to a gene: 5. Per germline, CDR1 SEHNR and CDR2 FQNEAQ (reference sequence). The chain's CDR3 is CASSLVPGGRDTQYF. In DNA, the CDR3 is TGTGCCAGCAGCTTAGTTCCGGGGGGGAGAGATACGCAGTATTTT.

This clonotype showed up many times. This chain uses TRBV6-5 with TRBJ2-3, with a tentative D call TRBD2 (7 bases). Germline V gene data show CDR1 as MNHEY and CDR2 as SVGAGI. The CDR3 consists of 16 residues. Trimming removed 2 bases from V and 5 bases from J, with 17 bases in between. CDR3: CASSYGRGGALDTQYF. CDR3 DNA sequence: TGTGCCAGCAGTTACGGAAGAGGGGGGGCTTTAGATACGCAGTATTTT.

The V call is TRBV5-6, the J call TRBJ1-5; no clear D. The V and J ends lost 0 bases and 0 bases respectively, with 7 bases between them. The germline V gene encodes CDR1 SGHDT and CDR2 YYEEEE. CDR3 length equals 15 residues. The CDR3 is CASSLGVASNQPQHF. For the CDR3, the DNA is TGTGCCAGCAGCTTGGGTGTTGCTAGCAATCAGCCCCAGCATTTT.

In its sample, this clonotype was seen a few times. V gene TRBV11-1 combines with J gene TRBJ1-2; weak D call: TRBD1 (6 bases). Per germline, CDR1 SGHAT and CDR2 FQDESV (reference sequence). The CDR3 is 18 amino acids. V was shortened by 0 bases and J by 8 bases, with 25 bases between the two germline ends. The DNA for the CDR3 is TGTGCCAGCAGCTTAGCTTTTGTCAGGGGACGCTACCAAGAGGGCTACACCTTC. This gives the protein CASSLAFVRGRYQEGYTF.

This clonotype was observed a few times. The chain joins TRBV6-1 to TRBJ2-1; D possibly corresponds to TRBD1 (5 bases). Germline loops: CDR1 MNHNS, CDR2 SASEGT. This CDR3 is built from 13 residues. Trimming took 2 bases from V and 4 from J, leaving 6 bases between them. The CDR3 coding sequence is TGTGCCAGCAGTGAACAGGGATACAATGAGCAGTTCTTC. Translation gives CASSEQGYNEQFF.

This clonotype showed up many times. The chain is built from TRBV20-1 and TRBJ1-5; tentatively, D is TRBD1 (5 bases). CDR1 is DFQATT and CDR2 is SNEGSKA in the germline V gene (reference sequence). The CDR3 length is 15 residues. With 3 bases removed from V and 5 bases from J, the gap between germline ends came to 17 bases. CDR3 region: CSARPSDWGDQPQHF. DNA for the CDR3: TGCAGTGCTAGGCCATCAGACTGGGGGGATCAGCCCCAGCATTTT.

This clonotype has at least ten counts. The chain combines TRBV6-5 with TRBJ2-6; D remains ambiguous. The V gene's germline CDR1 is MNHEY and CDR2 SVGAGI. V lost 7 bases to trimming and J lost 0 bases, with 7 bases between them. CDR3 length: 14 residues. DNA of the CDR3: TGTGCCAGCACCGACACCTCTGGGGCCAACGTCCTGACTTTC. As protein: CASTDTSGANVLTF.

This clonotype was picked up many times. The chain uses TRBV18 and TRBJ2-3; 9 bases are a match to TRBD1. CDR1 and CDR2 (germline): KGHSH, LQKENI. CDR3 length: 15 residues. V was pared by 3 bases and J by 2 bases, with 3 bases of the junction left unmatched. The CDR3 sequence is CASSPAQGATDTQYF. CDR3 nucleotide sequence: TGTGCCAGCTCACCGGCACAGGGGGCCACAGATACGCAGTATTTT.

This clonotype was counted many times. This rearrangement joins TRBV4-3 to TRBJ2-2, with D perhaps matching TRBD1 or TRBD2 (5 bases each). Germline CDR1 reads LGHNA; CDR2 reads YSLEER. V was trimmed by 8 bases and J by 1 base, leaving 17 bases between them. There are 16 residues in the CDR3. CDR3 amino acids: CASGLGPTLNTGELFF. The CDR3 DNA reads as TGCGCCAGCGGCCTGGGACCGACCCTGAACACCGGGGAGCTGTTTTTT.

This clonotype was seen ten or more times. V gene TRBV28 combines with J gene TRBJ2-1; maybe TRBD2 (6 bases). Germline-derived CDR1 and CDR2 are MDHEN and SYDVKM. The length of the CDR3 is 14 residues. V was shortened by 10 bases and J by 0 bases, with 13 bases between the two germline ends. This chain's CDR3 is CATTRESSYNEQFF. CDR3 nucleotides: TGTGCCACGACCCGGGAGAGCTCCTACAATGAGCAGTTCTTC.

This clonotype was seen repeatedly, ten times or more. V and J are TRBV6-5 and TRBJ1-2; D is perhaps TRBD1 (5 bases). The germline CDR1 and CDR2 sequences are MNHEY and SVGAGI. CDR3 length: 11 residues. Deletions cut 5 bases from V and 5 bases from J, with 6 bases between. The CDR3 protein is CASSTGYGYTF. The CDR3 nucleotides read TGTGCCAGCAGTACAGGTTATGGCTACACCTTC.